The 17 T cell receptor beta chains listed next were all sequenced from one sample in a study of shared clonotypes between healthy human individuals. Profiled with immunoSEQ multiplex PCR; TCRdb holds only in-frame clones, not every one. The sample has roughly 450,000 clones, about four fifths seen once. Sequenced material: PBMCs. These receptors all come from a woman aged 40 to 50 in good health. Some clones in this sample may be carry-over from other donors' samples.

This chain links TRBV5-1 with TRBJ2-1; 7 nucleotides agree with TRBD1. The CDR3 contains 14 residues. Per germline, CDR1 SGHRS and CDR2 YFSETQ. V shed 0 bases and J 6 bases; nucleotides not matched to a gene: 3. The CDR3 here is CASSLGGQSNEQFF. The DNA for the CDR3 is TGCGCCAGCAGCTTGGGGGGACAGAGCAATGAGCAGTTCTTC.

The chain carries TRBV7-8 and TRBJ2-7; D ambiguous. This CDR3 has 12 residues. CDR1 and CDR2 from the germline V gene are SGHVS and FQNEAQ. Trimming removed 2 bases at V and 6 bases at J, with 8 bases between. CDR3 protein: CASSLHPPEQYF. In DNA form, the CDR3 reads TGTGCCAGCAGCTTACACCCTCCCGAGCAGTACTTC. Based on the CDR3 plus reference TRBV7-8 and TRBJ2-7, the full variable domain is GAGVSQSPRYKVAKRGQDVALRCDPISGHVSLFWYQQALGQGPEFLTYFQNEAQLDKSGLPSDRFFAERPEGSVSTLKIQRTQQEDSAVYLCASSLHPPEQYFGPGTRLTVT.

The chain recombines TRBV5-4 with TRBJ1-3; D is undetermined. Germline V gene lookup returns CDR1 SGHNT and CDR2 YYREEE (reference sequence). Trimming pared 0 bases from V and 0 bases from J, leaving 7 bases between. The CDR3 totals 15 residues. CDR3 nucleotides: TGTGCCAGCAGCTTGGCCGGTCCCTCTGGAAACACCATATATTTT. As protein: CASSLAGPSGNTIYF.

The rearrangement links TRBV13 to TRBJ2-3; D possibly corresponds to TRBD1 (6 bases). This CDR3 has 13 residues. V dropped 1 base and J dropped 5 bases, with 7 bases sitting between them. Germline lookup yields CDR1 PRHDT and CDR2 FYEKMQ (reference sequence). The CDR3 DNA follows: TGTGCCAGCAGCTTAGAAGGGGGAGATACGCAGTATTTT. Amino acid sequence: CASSLEGGDTQYF.

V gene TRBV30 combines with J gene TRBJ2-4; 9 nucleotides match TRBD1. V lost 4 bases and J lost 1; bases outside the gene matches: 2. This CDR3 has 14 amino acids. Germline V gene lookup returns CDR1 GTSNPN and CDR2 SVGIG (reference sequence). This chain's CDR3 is CAWIDRGAKNIQYF. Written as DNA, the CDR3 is TGTGCCTGGATAGACAGGGGGGCCAAAAACATTCAGTACTTC.

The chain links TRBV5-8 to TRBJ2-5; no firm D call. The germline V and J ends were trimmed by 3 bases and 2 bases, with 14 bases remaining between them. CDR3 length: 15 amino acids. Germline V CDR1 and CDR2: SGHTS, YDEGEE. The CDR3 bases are TGTGCCAGCAGCTCTAGAGGACGTGGTCAAGAGACCCAGTACTTC. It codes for CASSSRGRGQETQYF.

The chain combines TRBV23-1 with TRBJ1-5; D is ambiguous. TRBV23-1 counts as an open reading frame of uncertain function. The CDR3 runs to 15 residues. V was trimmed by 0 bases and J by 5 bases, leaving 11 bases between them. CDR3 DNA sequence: TGCGCCAGCAGTCAATCTAGGACCTATGATCAGCCCCAGCATTTT. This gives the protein CASSQSRTYDQPQHF.

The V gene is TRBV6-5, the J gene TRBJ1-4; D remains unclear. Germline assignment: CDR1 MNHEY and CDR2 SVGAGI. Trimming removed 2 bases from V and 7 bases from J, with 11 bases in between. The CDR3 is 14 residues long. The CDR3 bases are TGTGCCAGCAGTTACAGGGTGAAGGGTGAAAAACTGTTTTTT. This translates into CASSYRVKGEKLFF.

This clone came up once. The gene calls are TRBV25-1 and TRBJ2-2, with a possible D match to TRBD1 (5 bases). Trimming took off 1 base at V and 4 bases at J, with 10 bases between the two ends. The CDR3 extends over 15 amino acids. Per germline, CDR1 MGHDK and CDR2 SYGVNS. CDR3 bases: TGTGCCAGCAGTGAATTCAAGGGGTTCACCGGGGAGCTGTTTTTT. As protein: CASSEFKGFTGELFF.

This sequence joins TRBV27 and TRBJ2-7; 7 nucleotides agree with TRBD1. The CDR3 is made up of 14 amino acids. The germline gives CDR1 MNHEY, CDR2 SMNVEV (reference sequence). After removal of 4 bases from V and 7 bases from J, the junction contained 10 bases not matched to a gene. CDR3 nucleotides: TGTGCCAGCAGTTCGCAACACAGGGGTGGGGAGCAGTACTTC. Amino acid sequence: CASSSQHRGGEQYF.

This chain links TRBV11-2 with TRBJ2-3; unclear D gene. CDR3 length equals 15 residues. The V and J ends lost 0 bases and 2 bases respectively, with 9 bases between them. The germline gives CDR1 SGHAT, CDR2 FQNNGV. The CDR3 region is CASSLDPTPTDTQYF. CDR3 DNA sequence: TGTGCCAGCAGCTTAGATCCTACTCCCACAGATACGCAGTATTTT.

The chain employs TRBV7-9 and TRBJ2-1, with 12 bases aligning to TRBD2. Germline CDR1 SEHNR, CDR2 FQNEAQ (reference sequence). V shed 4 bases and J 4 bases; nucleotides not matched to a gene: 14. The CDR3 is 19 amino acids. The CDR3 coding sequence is TGTGCCAGCAGCTCCATGGGGCGTAGCGGACTAGCGGGGTACAATGAGCAGTTCTTC. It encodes CASSSMGRSGLAGYNEQFF.

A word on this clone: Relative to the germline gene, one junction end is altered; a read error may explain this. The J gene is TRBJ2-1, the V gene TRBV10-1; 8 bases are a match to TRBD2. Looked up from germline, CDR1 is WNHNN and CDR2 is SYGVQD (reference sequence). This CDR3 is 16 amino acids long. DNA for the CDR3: TGCGCCAGCACCGAAGGGCGGGAGGCCCCCTATAATGAGCAGTTCTTC. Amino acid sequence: CASTEGREAPYNEQFF.

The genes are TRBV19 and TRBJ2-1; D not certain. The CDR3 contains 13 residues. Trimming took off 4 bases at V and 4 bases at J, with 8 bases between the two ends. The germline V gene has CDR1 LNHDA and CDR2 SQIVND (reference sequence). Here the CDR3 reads CASSTGSYNEQFF. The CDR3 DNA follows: TGTGCCAGTAGTACGGGCAGTTACAATGAGCAGTTCTTC.

The CDR3: CASSLGGIKDSPLHF. The CDR3 bases are TGTGCCAGCAGTTTGGGGGGAATCAAAGATTCACCCCTCCACTTT. This sequence joins TRBV28 and TRBJ1-6; possibly TRBD1 for D (5 bases). CDR3 length: 15 residues. The V gene lost 3 bases and the J gene lost 8 bases, with 14 bases spanning the gap. Germline lookup yields CDR1 MDHEN and CDR2 SYDVKM.

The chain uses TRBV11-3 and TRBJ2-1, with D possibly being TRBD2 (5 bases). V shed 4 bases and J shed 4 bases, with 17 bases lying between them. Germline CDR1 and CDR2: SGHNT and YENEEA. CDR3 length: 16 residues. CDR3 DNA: TGTGCCAGCAGCTCCTCTGTTTGGGAGAAATACAATGAGCAGTTCTTC. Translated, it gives CASSSSVWEKYNEQFF. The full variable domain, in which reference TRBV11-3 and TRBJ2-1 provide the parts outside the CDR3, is EAGVVQSPRYKIIEKKQPVAFWCNPISGHNTLYWYLQNLGQGPELLIRYENEEAVDDSQLPKDRFSAERLKGVDSTLKIQPAELGDSAVYLCASSSSVWEKYNEQFFGPGTRLTVL.

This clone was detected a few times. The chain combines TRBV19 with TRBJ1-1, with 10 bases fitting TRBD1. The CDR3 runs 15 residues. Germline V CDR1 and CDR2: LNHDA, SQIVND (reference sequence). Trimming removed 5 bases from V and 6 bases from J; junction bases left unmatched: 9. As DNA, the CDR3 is TGTGCCAGTAGTGCTTCGGGGACAGGGGAATCTGAAGCTTTCTTT. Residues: CASSASGTGESEAFF. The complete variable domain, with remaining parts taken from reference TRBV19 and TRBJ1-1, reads DGGITQSPKYLFRKEGQNVTLSCEQNLNHDAMYWYRQDPGQGLRLIYYSQIVNDFQKGDIAEGYSVSREKKESFPLTVTSAQKNPTAFYLCASSASGTGESEAFFGQGTRLTVV.